Each of the 25 T cell receptor beta chains below was sequenced from the same sample in a study of T cell clones after liver transplantation. Assay: immunoSEQ multiplex PCR; the TCRdb copy retains only in-frame clones and omits some. Among roughly 50,000 clones, 65% to 85% were seen once, and the ten largest hold around 7.8%. The sequencing used CD4+ T cells from blood, collected before liver transplant. The source is a human donor who received a liver transplant.

CDR3 in amino acids: CASTLGQVNTEAFF. CDR3 nucleotide sequence: TGTGCCAGTACCCTGGGACAGGTGAACACTGAAGCTTTCTTT. This chain uses TRBV19 with TRBJ1-1; 8 positions match TRBD1. The CDR3 is 14 residues long. V shed 7 bases, J shed 0 bases, and the junction held 4 bases outside the gene matches. Germline V gives CDR1 LNHDA, CDR2 SQIVND (reference sequence). The whole variable domain, filled in from reference TRBV19 and TRBJ1-1, reads DGGITQSPKYLFRKEGQNVTLSCEQNLNHDAMYWYRQDPGQGLRLIYYSQIVNDFQKGDIAEGYSVSREKKESFPLTVTSAQKNPTAFYLCASTLGQVNTEAFFGQGTRLTVV.

The chain has TRBV9 and TRBJ2-3; 9 bases align to TRBD2. With V trimmed by 4 bases and J by 0 bases, 6 bases remained unmatched. The CDR3 length is 16 residues. Germline V gene lookup returns CDR1 SGDLS and CDR2 YYNGEE. CDR3 DNA: TGTGCCAGCAGCAGTCTTAGCGGGGGAAGCACAGATACGCAGTATTTT. Residues: CASSSLSGGSTDTQYF.

The rearrangement uses TRBV5-4 and TRBJ2-5; TRBD1 agrees at 11 bases. The germline V gene has CDR1 SGHNT and CDR2 YYREEE (reference sequence). The CDR3 runs 15 residues. The junction had 8 bases not matched to a gene; V was cut back by 5 bases and J by 5 bases. In DNA form, the CDR3 reads TGTGCCAGCAGGCCGGACAGGGGGCAGTTGGAGACCCAGTACTTC. It specifies CASRPDRGQLETQYF.

This clone was counted a single time. V is TRBV18 and J is TRBJ2-5, with 9 nucleotides matching TRBD1. CDR1 is KGHSH, CDR2 LQKENI, per germline. The CDR3 sequence is 14 residues long. J gave up 4 bases and V 3 bases, and 3 bases lay outside the gene matches. The DNA for the CDR3 is TGTGCCAGCTCACCTCAGACAGGGGGAGAGACCCAGTACTTC. Amino acid sequence: CASSPQTGGETQYF.

CDR3 in DNA: TGTGCCAGCACCTTTGGACAACTAAACTATGGCTACACCTTC. Translating gives CASTFGQLNYGYTF. V and J are TRBV6-1 and TRBJ1-2; D might be TRBD1 (5 bases). Trimming took off 7 bases at V and 2 bases at J, with 14 bases between the two ends. This CDR3 contains 14 residues. The germline CDR1 and CDR2 sequences are MNHNS and SASEGT.

V and J are TRBV21-1 and TRBJ1-1. TRBV21-1 is recorded as a pseudogene. This CDR3 spans 14 amino acids. DNA of the CDR3: TGTGCCAGCAGCAAAGGAGTCAACCCTGTGGTGGCTTTCTTT. Translation: CASSKGVNPVVAFF.

This clone was found a few times. The chain uses TRBV7-2 and TRBJ1-5; D remains ambiguous. The germline V gene has CDR1 SGHTA and CDR2 FQGNSA. The CDR3 runs 13 residues. Deletions cut 6 bases from V and 5 bases from J, with 11 bases between. This chain's CDR3 is CASSSWTDQPQHF. CDR3 coding DNA: TGTGCCAGCAGTTCTTGGACGGATCAGCCCCAGCATTTT.

In its sample, this clone was seen a few times. V and J are TRBV6-5 and TRBJ2-1, with D tentatively TRBD2 (6 bases). There are 14 residues in the CDR3. Germline V gene data show CDR1 as MNHEY and CDR2 as SVGAGI. Trimming cost V 7 bases and J 8 bases, with 18 bases left between them. DNA of the CDR3: TGTGCCAGCACCCAGAACTCGGAGGGAGATGAGCAGTTCTTC. It encodes CASTQNSEGDEQFF.

This rearrangement joins TRBV7-9 to TRBJ1-2; 10 bases fit TRBD1. The length of the CDR3 is 18 residues. With 0 bases clipped from V and 4 bases from J, the junction kept 11 bases outside the gene matches. CDR1 and CDR2 from the germline V gene are SEHNR and FQNEAQ (reference sequence). CDR3 DNA: TGTGCCAGCAGCTTAGCCCGGGACAGGGGAAATGTGTTCTATGGCTACACCTTC. Protein: CASSLARDRGNVFYGYTF.

A single count supports this clone. The J gene is TRBJ1-5, the V gene TRBV11-3; D call uncertain. V was cut by 4 bases and J by 0 bases, with 19 bases left in between. Germline assignment: CDR1 SGHNT and CDR2 YENEEA. The CDR3 is 18 residues long. CDR3 protein: CASSSINPFQSSNQPQHF. CDR3 nucleotide sequence: TGTGCCAGCAGCTCCATTAACCCCTTTCAGAGTAGCAATCAGCCCCAGCATTTT.

This rearrangement joins TRBV12-5 to TRBJ2-3; 12 nucleotides line up with TRBD2. There are 18 residues in the CDR3. The V gene's germline CDR1 is LGHNT and CDR2 FRNRAP. Germline trimming cut 0 bases from V and 4 bases from J; bases unmatched to any gene: 8. In nucleotides, the CDR3 is TGTGCTAGTGGTTTGGTAACTGTCGCTAGCGGGGGGGCAGATACGCAGTATTTT. Translated: CASGLVTVASGGADTQYF.

The chain uses TRBV5-1 and TRBJ1-2; no reliable D call. V dropped 0 bases and J dropped 0 bases, with 9 bases sitting between them. The V gene's germline CDR1 is SGHRS and CDR2 YFSETQ. The CDR3 has 15 amino acids. CDR3 DNA sequence: TGCGCCAGCAGCTTGGACGCGTGGTCTAACTATGGCTACACCTTC. Translating it yields CASSLDAWSNYGYTF.

This clone was detected once. This chain links TRBV5-1 with TRBJ2-2; weak D call: TRBD1 (5 bases). Germline lookup yields CDR1 SGHRS and CDR2 YFSETQ. The CDR3 runs 15 residues. V gave up 5 bases and J gave up 5 bases, with 16 bases separating them. The CDR3: CASRIQAMSTGELFF. Here the CDR3 DNA reads TGCGCCAGCAGAATACAGGCGATGAGTACCGGGGAGCTGTTTTTT.

This clone was seen only once. The rearrangement links TRBV28 to TRBJ2-3, with a tentative D call TRBD1 (5 bases). The CDR3 has 13 amino acids. Germline-derived CDR1 and CDR2 are MDHEN and SYDVKM. Trimming cost V 8 bases and J 4 bases, with 13 bases left between them. The DNA of the CDR3 is TGTGCCAGCGAGAAGGGGTCCTCAGATACGCAGTATTTT. Protein sequence: CASEKGSSDTQYF.

This chain uses TRBV14 with TRBJ2-1, with D uncertain. The V and J ends lost 0 bases and 8 bases respectively, with 14 bases between them. Germline V gene data show CDR1 as SGHDN and CDR2 as FVKESK. There are 15 residues in the CDR3. The CDR3 protein is CASSQEDATTDEQFF. The CDR3, as DNA: TGTGCCAGCAGCCAAGAAGACGCTACTACAGATGAGCAGTTCTTC.

The chain couples TRBV19 to TRBJ2-1; 11 bases agree with TRBD2. The CDR3 consists of 19 residues. Germline V gene data show CDR1 as LNHDA and CDR2 as SQIVND (reference sequence). V lost 5 bases and J lost 6; bases outside the gene matches: 18. The CDR3 region is CASSSSGLAVYFQGNEQFF. In DNA form, the CDR3 reads TGTGCCAGTAGTTCCTCGGGACTAGCGGTTTATTTCCAAGGCAATGAGCAGTTCTTC. Complete variable domain (other parts from reference TRBV19 and TRBJ2-1): DGGITQSPKYLFRKEGQNVTLSCEQNLNHDAMYWYRQDPGQGLRLIYYSQIVNDFQKGDIAEGYSVSREKKESFPLTVTSAQKNPTAFYLCASSSSGLAVYFQGNEQFFGPGTRLTVL.

The rearrangement links TRBV7-9 to TRBJ1-6; perhaps TRBD1 as D (5 bases). CDR3 length: 14 amino acids. Trimming stripped 2 bases from V and 14 bases from J, with 16 bases between. Per germline, CDR1 SEHNR and CDR2 FQNEAQ (reference sequence). Here the CDR3 DNA reads TGTGCCAGCAGCTTATATGGGGAGAAAGGGGCCCTCCACTTT. It codes for CASSLYGEKGALHF.

The chain recombines TRBV29-1 with TRBJ2-1; TRBD2 is a possible D gene (6 bases). The CDR3 runs 14 residues. Deletions cut 3 bases from V and 2 bases from J, with 11 bases between. CDR1 is SQVTM, CDR2 ANQGSEA, per germline. CDR3 bases: TGCAGCGTTGACGTTAGCGGTACCTACAATGAGCAGTTCTTC. Translating gives CSVDVSGTYNEQFF.

The chain couples TRBV5-1 to TRBJ2-3, with 7 positions matching TRBD2. Germline V gene lookup returns CDR1 SGHRS and CDR2 YFSETQ. CDR3 length: 15 residues. The V gene end was trimmed by 3 bases and the J gene end by 6 bases; junction bases not matched to a gene: 10. The DNA of the CDR3 is TGCGCCAGCAGCTCAAGCGGGGCCCAGAGGGATACGCAGTATTTT. Protein: CASSSSGAQRDTQYF. Looking up the rest from reference TRBV5-1 and TRBJ2-3 gives the full variable domain: KAGVTQTPRYLIKTRGQQVTLSCSPISGHRSVSWYQQTPGQGLQFLFEYFSETQRNKGNFPGRFSGRQFSNSRSEMNVSTLELGDSALYLCASSSSGAQRDTQYFGPGTRLTVL.

This chain links TRBV7-2 with TRBJ1-1; D is undetermined. Trimming took 3 bases from V and 4 from J, leaving 12 bases between them. In germline, CDR1 is SGHTA, CDR2 FQGNSA. The CDR3 covers 14 residues. CDR3 sequence (DNA): TGTGCCAGCAGCTTGACGCGGGTGCTCACTGAAGCTTTCTTT. Its translation is CASSLTRVLTEAFF. Filled out from reference TRBV7-2 and TRBJ1-1, the complete variable domain reads GAGVSQSPSNKVTEKGKDVELRCDPISGHTALYWYRQSLGQGLEFLIYFQGNSAPDKSGLPSDRFSAERTGGSVSTLTIQRTQQEDSAVYLCASSLTRVLTEAFFGQGTRLTVV.

This clone was detected only once. The chain uses TRBV5-5 and TRBJ1-1; the D gene is possibly TRBD1 (6 bases). The CDR3 is made up of 14 amino acids. V lost 4 bases and J lost 6, with 16 bases in between. CDR1 is SGHKS, CDR2 YYEKEE, per germline (reference sequence). CDR3 amino acids: CASSRGAGRSEAFF. The CDR3 region has the DNA TGTGCCAGCAGCCGGGGGGCAGGACGGTCTGAAGCTTTCTTT.

V usage is TRBV7-2 and J usage is TRBJ1-1, with a weak D call TRBD1 (5 bases). V gave up 1 base and J gave up 4 bases, with 7 bases separating them. Per the germline V gene, CDR1 is SGHTA and CDR2 is FQGNSA. This CDR3 region has 13 residues. Here the CDR3 reads CASSLGGSTEAFF. CDR3 nucleotide sequence: TGTGCCAGCAGCTTAGGGGGGAGCACTGAAGCTTTCTTT.

The chain joins TRBV7-2 to TRBJ2-3; D is unresolved. The CDR3 is 15 amino acids. V lost 3 bases to trimming and J lost 2 bases, with 12 bases between them. CDR1 is SGHTA and CDR2 is FQGNSA in the germline V gene. CDR3 sequence (DNA): TGTGCCAGCAGCTTCGGACGGAAGATCACAGATACGCAGTATTTT. Its translation is CASSFGRKITDTQYF. Drawing the rest from reference TRBV7-2 and TRBJ2-3, the complete variable domain is GAGVSQSPSNKVTEKGKDVELRCDPISGHTALYWYRQSLGQGLEFLIYFQGNSAPDKSGLPSDRFSAERTGGSVSTLTIQRTQQEDSAVYLCASSFGRKITDTQYFGPGTRLTVL.

J is TRBJ2-1 and V is TRBV12-1. TRBV12-1 is a recognized pseudogene. CDR3 size: 13 residues. The chain's CDR3 is CASSSDSYNEQFF. CDR3 sequence (DNA): TGTGCCAGCAGCTCCGACTCCTACAATGAGCAGTTCTTC.

This rearrangement joins TRBV11-3 to TRBJ2-1, with D unclear. The germline V gene encodes CDR1 SGHNT and CDR2 YENEEA. This CDR3 is 16 amino acids long. Trimming stripped 0 bases from V and 2 bases from J, with 11 bases between. The CDR3 reads CASSLDRSRAYNEQFF. The CDR3 DNA reads TGTGCCAGCAGCTTAGATCGTAGCCGGGCCTACAATGAGCAGTTCTTC. The complete variable domain, with remaining parts taken from reference TRBV11-3 and TRBJ2-1, reads EAGVVQSPRYKIIEKKQPVAFWCNPISGHNTLYWYLQNLGQGPELLIRYENEEAVDDSQLPKDRFSAERLKGVDSTLKIQPAELGDSAVYLCASSLDRSRAYNEQFFGPGTRLTVL.